A single sample is the source of the 22 T cell receptor beta chains below, sequenced in a study of blood T cells in healthy people across ages (dated by TCRdb to between 2015 and 2017). The method was 5' RACE. The reads were generated on an Illumina HiSeq 2500. A second about 7 to 11 cycle PCR used a sample-barcoded 5' primer and a J-beta primer mix. TCRdb redid the processing of the public reads, applying fastp at Q25 and MiXCR, and retained in-frame beta chains. Here each entry gathers all rows of one CDR3 protein and keeps the most common genes and DNA. This sample is represented by roughly 1.6 million distinct CDR3 sequences; 30% to 40% of them were singletons. Of the sample, roughly 10% is held by the ten largest clones. Sequencing used blood. These receptors were taken from a woman aged 25 to 45 in good health.

In its sample, this clonotype was seen many times. The chain joins TRBV6-2 or TRBV6-3 to TRBJ2-3; D gene ambiguous. Trimming removed 2 bases from V and 0 bases from J, with 9 bases in between. The CDR3 runs 15 residues. Germline V lookup: CDR1 MNHEY, CDR2 SVGEGT. The CDR3 loop reads CASSYRRTSTDTQYF. CDR3 DNA: TGTGCCAGCAGTTACCGGCGCACCAGCACAGATACGCAGTATTTT.

This rearrangement joins TRBV27 to TRBJ2-7; maybe TRBD2 (7 bases). Trimming took 4 bases from V and 3 from J, leaving 19 bases between them. There are 16 residues in the CDR3. CDR1 MNHEY and CDR2 SMNVEV come from the germline V gene (reference sequence). CDR3: CASSSTLLGGHYEQYF. The CDR3 DNA reads TGTGCCAGCAGTTCCACCCTGCTCGGGGGGCACTACGAGCAGTACTTC.

This chain links TRBV2 with TRBJ1-5; D remains ambiguous. CDR1 is SNHLY, CDR2 FYNNEI, per germline. The CDR3 is 17 amino acids. V was pared by 6 bases and J by 7 bases, with 25 bases between. DNA of the CDR3: TGTGCCAGCAGCCAAAGGTGGACGGATAGCGACGGGCAGCCCCAGCATTTT. Protein sequence: CASSQRWTDSDGQPQHF.

This chain uses TRBV30 with TRBJ2-3; the D gene is possibly TRBD2 (6 bases). Per the germline V gene, CDR1 is GTSNPN and CDR2 is SVGIG (reference sequence). The length of the CDR3 is 16 residues. Trimming removed 2 bases at V and 2 bases at J, with 17 bases between. In nucleotides, the CDR3 is TGTGCCTGGAGTAAAGAACTAGCCTCTCTCACAGATACGCAGTATTTT. This encodes CAWSKELASLTDTQYF. Based on the CDR3 plus reference TRBV30 and TRBJ2-3, the full variable domain is SQTIHQWPATLVQPVGSPLSLECTVEGTSNPNLYWYRQAAGRGLQLLFYSVGIGQISSEVPQNLSASRPQDRQFILSSKKLLLSDSGFYLCAWSKELASLTDTQYFGPGTRLTVL.

V gene TRBV20-1 combines with J gene TRBJ1-2; no firm D call. Germline lookup yields CDR1 DFQATT and CDR2 SNEGSKA (reference sequence). V was trimmed by 0 bases and J by 2 bases, leaving 7 bases between them. This CDR3 region has 13 residues. Here the CDR3 reads CSARDLTNYGYTF. The CDR3 region has the DNA TGCAGTGCTAGAGATCTGACAAACTATGGCTACACCTTC.

This chain links TRBV28 with TRBJ2-2; either TRBD1 or TRBD2 may fit D (6 bases each). Trimming stripped 6 bases from V and 4 bases from J, with 18 bases between. Germline values: CDR1 MDHEN, CDR2 SYDVKM. The CDR3 contains 16 residues. CDR3 bases: TGTGCCAGCAGCCTATCCCTGGGGGGCGGCACCGGGGAGCTGTTTTTT. It codes for CASSLSLGGGTGELFF. The whole variable domain, filled in from reference TRBV28 and TRBJ2-2, reads DVKVTQSSRYLVKRTGEKVFLECVQDMDHENMFWYRQDPGLGLRLIYFSYDVKMKEKGDIPEGYSVSREKKERFSLILESASTNQTSMYLCASSLSLGGGTGELFFGEGSRLTVL.

The gene calls are TRBV6-2 or TRBV6-3 and TRBJ2-3; 7 positions match TRBD2. The germline V gene has CDR1 MNHEY and CDR2 SVGEGT. The CDR3 consists of 14 residues. After removal of 2 bases from V and 4 bases from J, the junction contained 3 bases not matched to a gene. In DNA, the CDR3 is TGTGCCAGCAGTTACGTTGCGGGAGCAGATACGCAGTATTTT. Its translation is CASSYVAGADTQYF.

This clonotype was observed a few times. V gene TRBV5-1 combines with J gene TRBJ2-1; TRBD2 might be the D (6 bases). The germline gives CDR1 SGHRS, CDR2 YFSETQ. V was clipped by 4 bases and J by 9 bases, with 20 bases between them. The CDR3 is made up of 15 amino acids. Written as DNA, the CDR3 is TGCGCCAGCAGCGAAGGGGTAGGAGGGAGGTCTGAGCAGTTCTTC. This translates into CASSEGVGGRSEQFF. Supplemented by reference TRBV5-1 and TRBJ2-1, the full variable domain reads KAGVTQTPRYLIKTRGQQVTLSCSPISGHRSVSWYQQTPGQGLQFLFEYFSETQRNKGNFPGRFSGRQFSNSRSEMNVSTLELGDSALYLCASSEGVGGRSEQFFGPGTRLTVL.

The count of this clonotype is one. The chain uses TRBV6-1 and TRBJ2-1; D is uncertain. Trimming cost V 2 bases and J 0 bases, with 11 bases left between them. This CDR3 region has 16 residues. Per the germline V gene, CDR1 is MNHNS and CDR2 is SASEGT. CDR3 region: CASSELLLSSYNEQFF. Written as DNA, the CDR3 is TGTGCCAGCAGTGAACTTCTGTTAAGCTCCTACAATGAGCAGTTCTTC.

In regard to this clonotype: This clone may be a read error of a much larger clone one base away. The chain combines TRBV29-1 with TRBJ2-3, with D possibly being TRBD2 (5 bases). V lost 8 bases to trimming and J lost 4 bases, with 16 bases between them. This CDR3 region has 13 residues. Germline CDR1 and CDR2: SQVTM and ANQGSEA. CDR3 sequence: CSSGGFGADTQYF. CDR3 bases: TGCAGCTCAGGAGGATTTGGCGCAGATACGCAGTATTTT.

Only one count was recorded for this clonotype. A read error may be the cause here, since a much bigger clone is one base away. The chain employs TRBV28 and TRBJ2-7; D ambiguous. From germline, CDR1 is MDHEN and CDR2 SYDVKM. This CDR3 has 14 amino acids. CDR3 DNA sequence: TGTGCCTGCAGAGAGGCGGCAGGCTCCTACGAGCAGTACTTC. As protein: CACREAAGSYEQYF.

The genes are TRBV5-1 and TRBJ2-3, with 9 bases identical to TRBD1. Germline V gives CDR1 SGHRS, CDR2 YFSETQ. The trim removed 2 bases at V and 3 bases at J, leaving 10 bases unmatched. This CDR3 is 17 amino acids long. DNA of the CDR3: TGCGCCAGCAGCTTACAACAGGGGGCGAAAGGGACAGATACGCAGTATTTT. This encodes CASSLQQGAKGTDTQYF.

This clonotype was counted only a few times. Relative to the germline gene, one junction end is altered; a read error may explain this. The chain couples TRBV7-8 to TRBJ2-7; TRBD2 matches 8 bases. There are 14 residues in the CDR3. CDR1 SGHVS and CDR2 FQNEAQ come from the germline V gene. For the CDR3, the DNA is TGTGCCAGCAGCGTAGCGGGACTAGCCTACGAGCAGTACTTC. Translated: CASSVAGLAYEQYF. The full variable domain, completed using reference TRBV7-8 and TRBJ2-7, is GAGVSQSPRYKVAKRGQDVALRCDPISGHVSLFWYQQALGQGPEFLTYFQNEAQLDKSGLPSDRFFAERPEGSVSTLKIQRTQQEDSAVYLCASSVAGLAYEQYFGPGTRLTVT.

This clonotype was seen just once. The genes are TRBV29-1 and TRBJ2-7, with TRBD2 matching over 7 bases. This CDR3 has 15 residues. Trimming removed 1 base from V and 4 bases from J; junction bases left unmatched: 10. CDR1 is SQVTM and CDR2 is ANQGSEA in the germline V gene. The CDR3 sequence: CSVEVVGGGQYEQYF. The DNA of the CDR3 is TGCAGCGTTGAAGTTGTGGGGGGAGGGCAATACGAGCAGTACTTC.

The chain couples TRBV5-1 to TRBJ2-1; TRBD1 agrees at 9 bases. The CDR3 is made up of 14 amino acids. Germline CDR1 and CDR2: SGHRS and YFSETQ. With V trimmed by 5 bases and J by 8 bases, 8 bases remained unmatched. The CDR3 protein is CASRSSGTGYEQFF. In nucleotides, the CDR3 is TGCGCCAGCAGATCTTCCGGGACAGGGTATGAGCAGTTCTTC.

This clonotype was counted ten times or more. This chain connects TRBV20-1 to TRBJ2-1; D unclear. The CDR3 runs 13 residues. CDR1 and CDR2 from the germline V gene are DFQATT and SNEGSKA (reference sequence). The V end lost 6 bases, the J end lost 2 bases, and 11 bases lay between the germline ends. The CDR3 nucleotides read TGCAGTGCCGGCTTAGTAACCTACAATGAGCAGTTCTTC. Protein product: CSAGLVTYNEQFF.

This clonotype was detected only a few times. This chain connects TRBV25-1 to TRBJ2-5; 9 bases line up with TRBD2. CDR1 and CDR2 (germline): MGHDK, SYGVNS. V lost 0 bases and J lost 11; bases outside the gene matches: 13. There are 16 residues in the CDR3. For the CDR3, the DNA is TGTGCCAGCAGTGAATATATTGGGACTAGCACATGGTTGCAGTACTTC. This translates into CASSEYIGTSTWLQYF.

This chain uses TRBV20-1 with TRBJ2-3, with D tentatively TRBD1 (6 bases). V lost 3 bases to trimming and J lost 0 bases, with 16 bases between them. In germline, CDR1 is DFQATT, CDR2 SNEGSKA (reference sequence). The CDR3 spans 16 residues. For the CDR3, the DNA is TGCAGTGCTAGGATCAGTGGGGGCCGAAGCACAGATACGCAGTATTTT. Protein product: CSARISGGRSTDTQYF.

This clonotype has only one observation. The chain recombines TRBV7-6 with TRBJ2-1, with D hard to call. The V gene's germline CDR1 is SGHVS and CDR2 FNYEAQ. Trimming left V 2 bases short and J 8 bases short, with 16 bases between. CDR3 length: 15 amino acids. This CDR3 reads CASSLRPLDNDEQFF. CDR3 nucleotide sequence: TGTGCCAGCAGCTTAAGGCCTCTCGACAATGATGAGCAGTTCTTC.

Comments on this clonotype: At one of its ends the junction is not consistent with the germline gene, which may arise from a read error. This chain connects TRBV28 to TRBJ2-1; D is uncertain. Germline assignment: CDR1 MDHEN and CDR2 SYDVKM. The CDR3 has 13 amino acids. CDR3 region: CASRGLSYDEQFF. CDR3 nucleotide sequence: TGTGCCAGCAGAGGCCTTTCCTACGATGAGCAGTTCTTC.

The gene calls are TRBV5-1 and TRBJ2-1, with 7 positions matching TRBD1. There are 14 residues in the CDR3. Germline V lookup: CDR1 SGHRS, CDR2 YFSETQ. Trimming at V came to 4 bases and at J to 6 bases, leaving 7 bases not matched to a gene. The CDR3 reads CASSRTTGCNEQFF. CDR3 nucleotide sequence: TGCGCCAGCAGCAGAACGACAGGGTGCAATGAGCAGTTCTTC.

The chain recombines TRBV9 with TRBJ2-2, with 8 bases matching TRBD2. Germline V gene sequence: CDR1 SGDLS, CDR2 YYNGEE. The CDR3 is made up of 16 amino acids. The J segment lost 5 bases and the V segment lost 4 bases, leaving 10 bases of the junction unmatched. The CDR3 sequence: CASSKTSGTATGELFF. DNA of the CDR3: TGTGCCAGCAGCAAAACTAGCGGCACAGCGACCGGGGAGCTGTTTTTT.